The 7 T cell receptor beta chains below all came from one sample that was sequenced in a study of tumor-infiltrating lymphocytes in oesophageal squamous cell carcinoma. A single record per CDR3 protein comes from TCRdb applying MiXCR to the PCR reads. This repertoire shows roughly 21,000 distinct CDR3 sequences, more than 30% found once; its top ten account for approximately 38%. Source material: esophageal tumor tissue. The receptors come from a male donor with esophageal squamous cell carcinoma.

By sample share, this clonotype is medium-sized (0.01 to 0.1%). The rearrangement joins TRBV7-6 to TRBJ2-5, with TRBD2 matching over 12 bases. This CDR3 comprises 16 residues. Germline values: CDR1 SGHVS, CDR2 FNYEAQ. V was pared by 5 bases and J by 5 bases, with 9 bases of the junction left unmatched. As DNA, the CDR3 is TGTGCCAGCAGCCTGACTAGCGGGAGTGGATGCGAGACCCAGTACTTC. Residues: CASSLTSGSGCETQYF.

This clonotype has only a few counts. The CDR3 bases are TGTGCCAGCAGCCCAGGGACAGGGGTGGCCGGGGAGCTGTTTTTT. Its translation is CASSPGTGVAGELFF. This chain uses TRBV7-6 with TRBJ2-2, with 10 bases that match TRBD1. The CDR3 loop spans 15 amino acids. The ends lost 5 bases at V and 6 bases at J; junction bases unmatched: 6. Per the germline V gene, CDR1 is SGHVS and CDR2 is FNYEAQ.

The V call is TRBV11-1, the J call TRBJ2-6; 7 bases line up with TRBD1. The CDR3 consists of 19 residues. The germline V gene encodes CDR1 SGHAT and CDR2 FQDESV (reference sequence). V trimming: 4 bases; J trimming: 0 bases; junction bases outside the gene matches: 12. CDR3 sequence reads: CASSSSRDRPNSGANVLTF. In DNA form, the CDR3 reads TGTGCCAGCAGCTCGTCCCGGGACAGACCAAACTCTGGGGCCAACGTCCTGACTTTC.

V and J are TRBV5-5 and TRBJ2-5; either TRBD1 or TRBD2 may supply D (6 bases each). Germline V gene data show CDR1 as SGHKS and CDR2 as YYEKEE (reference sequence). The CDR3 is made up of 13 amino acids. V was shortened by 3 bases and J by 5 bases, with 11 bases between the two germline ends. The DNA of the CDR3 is TGTGCCAGCAGCTCGACAGGAGGGGAGACCCAGTACTTC. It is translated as CASSSTGGETQYF. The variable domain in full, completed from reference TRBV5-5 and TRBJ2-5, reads DAGVTQSPTHLIKTRGQQVTLRCSPISGHKSVSWYQQVLGQGPQFIFQYYEKEERGRGNFPDRFSARQFPNYSSELNVNALLLGDSALYLCASSSTGGETQYFGPGTRLLVL.

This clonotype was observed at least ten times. CDR3 nucleotide sequence: TGTGCCAGCTTCCAAAGGGGGGGTTACAATGAGCAGTTCTTC. It encodes CASFQRGGYNEQFF. The genes are TRBV5-4 and TRBJ2-1, with D possibly being TRBD2 (7 bases). V shed 7 bases and J shed 4 bases, with 15 bases lying between them. CDR3 length equals 14 residues. Germline CDR1 reads SGHNT; CDR2 reads YYREEE (reference sequence).

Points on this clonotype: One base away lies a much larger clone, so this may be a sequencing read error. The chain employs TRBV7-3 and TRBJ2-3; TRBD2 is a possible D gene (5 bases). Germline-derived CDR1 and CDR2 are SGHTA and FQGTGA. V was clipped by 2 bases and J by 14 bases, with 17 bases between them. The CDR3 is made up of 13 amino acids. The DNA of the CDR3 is TGTGCCAGCAGCTTAGCGATCGCCGGGGAGCTGTATTTT. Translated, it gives CASSLAIAGELYF.

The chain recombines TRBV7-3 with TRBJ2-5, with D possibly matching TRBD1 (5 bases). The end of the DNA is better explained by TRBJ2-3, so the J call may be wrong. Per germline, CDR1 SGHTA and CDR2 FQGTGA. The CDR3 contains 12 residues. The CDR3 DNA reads TGTGCCAGCAGCTCCTCCTCAGGGACGCAGTATTTT. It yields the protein CASSSSSGTQYF.